This T cell receptor beta chain was captured by sequencing in a study of PD-1 blockade in mismatch repair-deficient tumors. Looking at the study overall: All were previously treated, progressing patients with approximately 12 mismatch repair-deficient cancer types. Study conclusions and caveats: Rapid post-treatment expansion, then contraction, generally preceding radiologic response, marked tumor-resident clones.

With regard to this clone: Antigen specificity is unknown.

Germline CDR1 LNHNV, CDR2 YYDKDF (reference sequence). Losses at the gene ends were 0 bases for V and 4 bases for J; bases not matched to a gene: 4. The CDR3 spans 15 residues. Data came from immunoSEQ multiplex PCR; TCRdb stores just in-frame clones and leaves some out. The sample holds roughly 16,000 clones, roughly 80% seen once. Specimen: PBMCs, collected before pembrolizumab treatment. The receptor comes from an adult with mismatch repair-deficient cancer. The J gene is TRBJ2-3, the V gene TRBV15, with 7 bases lining up with TRBD2. In DNA form, the CDR3 reads TGTGCCACCAGCAGAGAGATGGGGGGGGCAGATACGCAGTATTTT. Translated, it gives CATSREMGGADTQYF.